Below, 19 T cell receptor beta chains from the same sample are listed, as sequenced in a study of PD-1 blockade in classical Hodgkin lymphoma. Time point defined: cycle 4 day 1 (C4D1), after 6 weeks of nivolumab. All trial patients relapsed after autologous stem cell transplantation. Some clones are missing from TCRdb's copy, which holds only in-frame ones; the method was immunoSEQ multiplex PCR. The sample contains about 39,000 clones, about three quarters of which appear only once. The material sequenced was peripheral blood mononuclear cells (PBMCs), taken before the fourth cycle of nivolumab. The receptors were gathered from a human donor with classical Hodgkin lymphoma.

This chain uses TRBV6-5 with TRBJ2-7, with D possibly TRBD1 on 6 matching bases. V lost 6 bases, J lost 3 bases, and 15 bases lay in between. The length of the CDR3 is 14 residues. CDR1 is MNHEY and CDR2 is SVGAGI in the germline V gene. CDR3 sequence (DNA): TGTGCCAGCAGACGGACAGTACCTTACTACGAGCAGTACTTC. Translated: CASRRTVPYYEQYF.

This chain connects TRBV7-3 to TRBJ2-1; 12 bases are a match to TRBD2. The CDR3 contains 15 residues. J was trimmed by 7 bases and V by 5 bases; bases with no gene match: 6. CDR1 SGHTA and CDR2 FQGTGA come from the germline V gene. This CDR3 is CASSQGLAGQNEQFF. The CDR3 nucleotides are TGTGCCAGCAGCCAAGGACTAGCGGGGCAAAATGAGCAGTTCTTC. Using reference TRBV7-3 and TRBJ2-1 for the parts outside the CDR3, the full variable domain is GAGVSQTPSNKVTEKGKYVELRCDPISGHTALYWYRQSLGQGPEFLIYFQGTGAADDSGLPNDRFFAVRPEGSVSTLKIQRTERGDSAVYLCASSQGLAGQNEQFFGPGTRLTVL.

Notes on this clone: This specimen includes other DNA sequences encoding the same CDR3. The CDR3 protein is CASSEASDRADGYTF. The CDR3 DNA is TGTGCCAGCAGTGAAGCGTCGGACAGGGCGGATGGCTACACCTTC. The chain is built from TRBV6-1 and TRBJ1-2, with TRBD1 identical over 8 bases. V lost 0 bases and J lost 6; bases outside the gene matches: 6. The germline CDR1 and CDR2 sequences are MNHNS and SASEGT. The CDR3 is 15 residues long.

The gene calls are TRBV7-3 and TRBJ2-5; D is perhaps TRBD2 (7 bases). This CDR3 is 16 amino acids long. V dropped 0 bases and J dropped 1 base, with 12 bases sitting between them. Germline CDR1 and CDR2: SGHTA and FQGTGA. The CDR3 coding sequence is TGTGCCAGCAGCTTAACCGGGGGGCTCTTCCAAGAGACCCAGTACTTC. It yields the protein CASSLTGGLFQETQYF.

The chain recombines TRBV11-3 with TRBJ2-2; TRBD2 is a possible D gene (5 bases). The CDR3 has 14 residues. Germline V gene sequence: CDR1 SGHNT, CDR2 YENEEA. Between the trimmed V and J ends, which lost 5 bases and 7 bases, there was a span of 14 bases. CDR3 residues: CASSPPLSDGELFF. In DNA, the CDR3 is TGTGCCAGCAGCCCCCCTCTTAGCGACGGGGAGCTGTTTTTT.

J is TRBJ2-6 and V is TRBV7-3; 7 bases agree with TRBD1. J lost 0 bases, V lost 1 base, and 12 bases had no gene match. Germline V CDR1 and CDR2: SGHTA, FQGTGA. This CDR3 region has 20 residues. CDR3 nucleotide sequence: TGTGCCAGCAGCTTAAGAAACAGGGGTATTACTATCTCTGGGGCCAACGTCCTGACTTTC. Amino acids: CASSLRNRGITISGANVLTF.

V usage is TRBV6-1 and J usage is TRBJ2-1; D unresolved. The CDR3 extends over 15 amino acids. Trimming took off 1 base at V and 0 bases at J, with 7 bases between the two ends. From germline, CDR1 is MNHNS and CDR2 SASEGT. Here the CDR3 reads CASSEDGYSYNEQFF. The DNA for the CDR3 is TGTGCCAGCAGTGAAGATGGCTACTCCTACAATGAGCAGTTCTTC.

The J gene is TRBJ2-3, the V gene TRBV5-4, with D hard to call. V was trimmed by 4 bases and J by 4 bases, leaving 13 bases between them. The CDR3 is 14 residues long. CDR1 and CDR2 (germline): SGHNT, YYREEE (reference sequence). The CDR3 DNA follows: TGTGCCAGCAGCCTTCGGACGAGCGCAGATACGCAGTATTTT. Its protein is CASSLRTSADTQYF.

This chain connects TRBV5-5 to TRBJ1-4; D remains ambiguous. There are 15 residues in the CDR3. The V gene lost 0 bases and the J gene lost 3 bases, with 9 bases spanning the gap. Germline CDR1 is SGHKS and CDR2 is YYEKEE (reference sequence). The CDR3 here is CASSLGVIANEKLFF. CDR3 DNA: TGTGCCAGCAGCTTGGGAGTGATCGCTAATGAAAAACTGTTTTTT.

The chain links TRBV10-3 to TRBJ2-3; tentatively, D is TRBD2 (7 bases). Trimming took 0 bases from V and 0 from J, leaving 10 bases between them. The CDR3 spans 16 residues. Germline CDR1 reads ENHRY; CDR2 reads SYGVKD. Here the CDR3 reads CAISESRGGSTDTQYF. CDR3 nucleotides: TGTGCCATCAGTGAGTCGAGGGGGGGAAGCACAGATACGCAGTATTTT.

Worth noting for this clone: The same CDR3 is also encoded by other DNA sequences in this sample. DNA of the CDR3: TGTGCCAGCAGCTTAGGATTAGCGGGGAGTCAAGAGACCCAGTACTTC. Translation: CASSLGLAGSQETQYF. V is TRBV7-7 and J is TRBJ2-5; TRBD2 matches 8 bases. Trimming removed 1 base from V and 2 bases from J; junction bases left unmatched: 6. Germline CDR1 and CDR2: SSHAT and FNYEAQ (reference sequence). This CDR3 is built from 16 residues. Based on the CDR3 plus reference TRBV7-7 and TRBJ2-5, the full variable domain is GAGVSQSPRYKVTKRGQDVTLRCDPISSHATLYWYQQALGQGPEFLTYFNYEAQPDKSGLPSDRFSAERPEGSISTLTIQRTEQRDSAMYRCASSLGLAGSQETQYFGPGTRLLVL.

The chain carries TRBV19 and TRBJ1-5, with 9 nucleotides matching TRBD1. The length of the CDR3 is 15 residues. The germline V gene has CDR1 LNHDA and CDR2 SQIVND (reference sequence). V lost 7 bases and J lost 3; bases outside the gene matches: 7. In DNA, the CDR3 is TGTGCCAGTACCCCGACAGGGGGAGTCAATCAGCCCCAGCATTTT. Translation gives CASTPTGGVNQPQHF. The entire variable domain, with the rest obtained from reference TRBV19 and TRBJ1-5, is as follows: DGGITQSPKYLFRKEGQNVTLSCEQNLNHDAMYWYRQDPGQGLRLIYYSQIVNDFQKGDIAEGYSVSREKKESFPLTVTSAQKNPTAFYLCASTPTGGVNQPQHFGDGTRLSIL.

On this clone itself: At the DNA level, this CDR3 is encoded by other sequences in the same sample as well. Here the CDR3 DNA reads TGTGCCAGCAGCGCCAACTATGGCTACACCTTC. This codes for CASSANYGYTF. The chain links TRBV9 to TRBJ1-2; D uncertain. Germline assignment: CDR1 SGDLS and CDR2 YYNGEE. The V gene lost 3 bases and the J gene lost 2 bases, with 2 bases spanning the gap. The length of the CDR3 is 11 residues.

The chain is built from TRBV10-3 and TRBJ2-7, with D unresolved. Germline-derived CDR1 and CDR2 are ENHRY and SYGVKD. The CDR3 contains 13 residues. V was pared by 6 bases and J by 6 bases, with 15 bases between. CDR3 sequence (DNA): TGTGCCATCAGAGACACAACTGGGCCCGAGCAGTACTTC. This translates into CAIRDTTGPEQYF.

The V gene is TRBV19, the J gene TRBJ1-4; no definite D call. The V end lost 8 bases, the J end lost 2 bases, and 12 bases lay between the germline ends. The CDR3 extends over 14 amino acids. Germline CDR1 reads LNHDA; CDR2 reads SQIVND (reference sequence). CDR3 nucleotide sequence: TGTGCCAGTTGGCCGGGAGCGACTAATGAAAAACTGTTTTTT. As protein: CASWPGATNEKLFF.

This clone showed up just once. The chain links TRBV5-1 to TRBJ2-1; a weak D match, TRBD1 (5 bases). The CDR3 runs 14 residues. Trimming pared 1 base from V and 2 bases from J, leaving 7 bases between. Germline V gene sequence: CDR1 SGHRS, CDR2 YFSETQ. The CDR3 coding sequence is TGCGCCAGCAGCTTGAGGGGAACCTACAATGAGCAGTTCTTC. Translated: CASSLRGTYNEQFF. The variable domain in full, with the rest retrieved from reference TRBV5-1 and TRBJ2-1, is KAGVTQTPRYLIKTRGQQVTLSCSPISGHRSVSWYQQTPGQGLQFLFEYFSETQRNKGNFPGRFSGRQFSNSRSEMNVSTLELGDSALYLCASSLRGTYNEQFFGPGTRLTVL.

The V and J genes are TRBV5-1 and TRBJ1-6, with D unclear. This CDR3 spans 15 amino acids. Trimming took 7 bases from V and 13 from J, leaving 24 bases between them. CDR1 and CDR2 from the germline V gene are SGHRS and YFSETQ. The CDR3 coding sequence is TGCGCCAGCGGCGTTGGCAGCGGGGAATCTAATCCCCTCCACTTT. Protein sequence: CASGVGSGESNPLHF.

This clone was seen just once. V gene TRBV7-9 combines with J gene TRBJ1-1, with a tentative D call TRBD1 (6 bases). CDR3 length equals 14 residues. Trimming shortened V by 4 bases and J by 6 bases, and 15 bases separated the two germline ends. Germline lookup yields CDR1 SEHNR and CDR2 FQNEAQ (reference sequence). The chain's CDR3 is CASSSEWGAAEAFF. The DNA for the CDR3 is TGTGCCAGCAGCTCTGAATGGGGGGCTGCTGAAGCTTTCTTT.

The chain links TRBV6-4 to TRBJ1-2; TRBD1 matches 7 bases. This CDR3 comprises 13 residues. CDR1 is MRHNA and CDR2 is SNTAGT in the germline V gene. Losses at the gene ends were 4 bases for V and 5 bases for J; bases not matched to a gene: 4. The CDR3 nucleotides read TGTGCCAGCAGTGCTCAGGGGGATTATGGCTACACCTTC. Its translation is CASSAQGDYGYTF.